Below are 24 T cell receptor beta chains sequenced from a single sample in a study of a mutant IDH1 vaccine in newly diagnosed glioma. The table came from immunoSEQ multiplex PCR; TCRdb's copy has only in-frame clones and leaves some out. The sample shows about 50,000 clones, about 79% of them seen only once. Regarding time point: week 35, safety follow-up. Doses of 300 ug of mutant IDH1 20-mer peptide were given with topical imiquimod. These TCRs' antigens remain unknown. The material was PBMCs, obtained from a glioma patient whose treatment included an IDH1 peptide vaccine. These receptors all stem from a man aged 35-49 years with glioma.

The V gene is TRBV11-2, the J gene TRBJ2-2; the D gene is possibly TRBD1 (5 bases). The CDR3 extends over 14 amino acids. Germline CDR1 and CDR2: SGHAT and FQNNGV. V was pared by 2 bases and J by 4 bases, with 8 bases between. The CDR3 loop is CASSLRGVTGELFF. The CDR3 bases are TGTGCCAGCAGCTTAAGGGGCGTCACCGGGGAGCTGTTTTTT.

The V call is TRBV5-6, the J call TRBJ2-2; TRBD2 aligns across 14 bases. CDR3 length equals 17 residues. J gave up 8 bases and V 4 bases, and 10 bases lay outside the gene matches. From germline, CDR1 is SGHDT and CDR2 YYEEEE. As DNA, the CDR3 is TGTGCCAGCAGCCTATCCTCGGGACTAGCGGGAGAAGGGGAGCTGTTTTTT. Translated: CASSLSSGLAGEGELFF.

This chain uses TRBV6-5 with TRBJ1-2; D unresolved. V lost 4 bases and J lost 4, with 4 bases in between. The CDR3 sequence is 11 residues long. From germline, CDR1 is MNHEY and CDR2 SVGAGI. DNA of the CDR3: TGTGCCAGCAGTTCAGGCTATGGCTACACCTTC. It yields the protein CASSSGYGYTF.

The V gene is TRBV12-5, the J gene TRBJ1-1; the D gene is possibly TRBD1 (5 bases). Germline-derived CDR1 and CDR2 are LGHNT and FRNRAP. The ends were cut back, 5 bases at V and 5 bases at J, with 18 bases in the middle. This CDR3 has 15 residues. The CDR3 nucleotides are TGTGCTAGTGGTACCCGAGCGGGGCGCTGGACTGAAGCTTTCTTT. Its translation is CASGTRAGRWTEAFF.

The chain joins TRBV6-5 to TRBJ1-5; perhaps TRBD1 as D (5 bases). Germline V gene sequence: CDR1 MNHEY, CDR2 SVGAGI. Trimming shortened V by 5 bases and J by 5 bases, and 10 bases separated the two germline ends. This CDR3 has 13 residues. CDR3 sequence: CASSIGDDQPQHF. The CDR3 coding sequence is TGTGCCAGCAGTATCGGGGACGATCAGCCCCAGCATTTT.

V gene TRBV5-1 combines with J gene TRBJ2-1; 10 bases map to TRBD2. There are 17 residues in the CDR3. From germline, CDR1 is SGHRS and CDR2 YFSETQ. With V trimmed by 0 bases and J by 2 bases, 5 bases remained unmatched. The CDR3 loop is CASSLVGLAATYNEQFF. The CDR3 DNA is TGCGCCAGCAGCTTGGTAGGACTAGCGGCTACCTACAATGAGCAGTTCTTC.

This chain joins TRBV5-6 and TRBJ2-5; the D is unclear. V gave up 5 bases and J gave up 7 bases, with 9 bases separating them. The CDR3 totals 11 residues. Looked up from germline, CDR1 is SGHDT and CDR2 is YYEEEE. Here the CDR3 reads CASSARGTQYF. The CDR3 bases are TGTGCCAGCAGTGCGAGAGGGACCCAGTACTTC. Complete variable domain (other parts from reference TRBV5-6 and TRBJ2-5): DAGVTQSPTHLIKTRGQQVTLRCSPKSGHDTVSWYQQALGQGPQFIFQYYEEEERQRGNFPDRFSGHQFPNYSSELNVNALLLGDSALYLCASSARGTQYFGPGTRLLVL.

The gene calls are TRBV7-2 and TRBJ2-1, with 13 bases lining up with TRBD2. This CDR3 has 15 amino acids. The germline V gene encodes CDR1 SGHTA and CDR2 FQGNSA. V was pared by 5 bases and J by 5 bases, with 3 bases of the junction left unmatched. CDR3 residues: CASSGTSGTNNEQFF. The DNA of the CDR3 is TGTGCCAGCAGCGGGACTAGCGGGACTAACAATGAGCAGTTCTTC.

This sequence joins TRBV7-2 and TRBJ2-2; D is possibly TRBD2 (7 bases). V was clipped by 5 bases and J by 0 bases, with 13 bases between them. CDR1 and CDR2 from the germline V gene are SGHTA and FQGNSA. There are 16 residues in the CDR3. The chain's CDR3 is CASSPRGTTNTGELFF. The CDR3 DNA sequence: TGTGCCAGCAGCCCAAGGGGGACTACGAACACCGGGGAGCTGTTTTTT.

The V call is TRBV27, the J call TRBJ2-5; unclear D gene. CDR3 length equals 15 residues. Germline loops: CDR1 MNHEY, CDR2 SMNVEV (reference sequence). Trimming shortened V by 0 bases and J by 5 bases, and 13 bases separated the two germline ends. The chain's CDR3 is CASSLSWGGSETQYF. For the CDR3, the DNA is TGTGCCAGCAGTTTATCATGGGGTGGGTCGGAGACCCAGTACTTC.

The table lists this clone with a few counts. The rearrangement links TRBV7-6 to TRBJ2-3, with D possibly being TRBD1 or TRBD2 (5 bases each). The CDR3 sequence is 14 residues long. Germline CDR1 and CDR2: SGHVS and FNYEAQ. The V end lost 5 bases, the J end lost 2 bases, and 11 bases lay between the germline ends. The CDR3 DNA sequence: TGTGCCAGCAGCCCCCGGGGCTCCACAGATACGCAGTATTTT. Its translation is CASSPRGSTDTQYF.

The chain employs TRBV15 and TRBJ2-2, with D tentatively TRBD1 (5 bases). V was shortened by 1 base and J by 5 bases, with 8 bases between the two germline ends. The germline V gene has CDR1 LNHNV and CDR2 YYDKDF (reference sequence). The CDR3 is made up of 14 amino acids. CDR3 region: CATSRGRGTGELFF. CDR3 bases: TGTGCCACCAGCAGAGGAAGGGGTACCGGGGAGCTGTTTTTT.

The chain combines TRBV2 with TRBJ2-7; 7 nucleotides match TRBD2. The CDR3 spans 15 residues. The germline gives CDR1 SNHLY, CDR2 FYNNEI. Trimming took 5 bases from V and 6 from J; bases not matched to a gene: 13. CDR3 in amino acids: CASSKLATASSEQYF. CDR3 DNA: TGTGCCAGCAGTAAACTAGCGACGGCGTCGTCCGAGCAGTACTTC.

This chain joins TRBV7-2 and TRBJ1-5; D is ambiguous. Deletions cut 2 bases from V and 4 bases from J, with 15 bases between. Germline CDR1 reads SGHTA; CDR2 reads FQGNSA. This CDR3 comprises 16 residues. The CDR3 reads CASSLTGPTENQPQHF. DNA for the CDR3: TGTGCCAGCAGCTTAACCGGGCCAACAGAGAATCAGCCCCAGCATTTT.

The CDR3 spells CASGGTRTGAGYTF. The CDR3 region has the DNA TGTGCCAGCGGGGGAACCAGGACAGGAGCTGGCTACACCTTC. V gene TRBV2 combines with J gene TRBJ1-2; TRBD1 matches 7 bases. Trimming cost V 8 bases and J 7 bases; bases outside gene matches: 13. CDR3 length: 14 residues. Germline values: CDR1 SNHLY, CDR2 FYNNEI.

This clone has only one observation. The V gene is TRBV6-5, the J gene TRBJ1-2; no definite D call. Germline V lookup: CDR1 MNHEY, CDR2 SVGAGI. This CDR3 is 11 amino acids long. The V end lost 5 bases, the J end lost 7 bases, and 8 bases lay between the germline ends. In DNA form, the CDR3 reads TGTGCCAGCAGTAACGGGGTTGGCTACACCTTC. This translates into CASSNGVGYTF.

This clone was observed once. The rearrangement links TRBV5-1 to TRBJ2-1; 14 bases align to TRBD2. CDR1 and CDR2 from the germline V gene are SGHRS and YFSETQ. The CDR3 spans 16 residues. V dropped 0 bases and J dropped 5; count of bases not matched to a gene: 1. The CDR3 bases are TGCGCCAGCAGCTTGGGGACTAGCGGGAGGAACAATGAGCAGTTCTTC. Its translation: CASSLGTSGRNNEQFF.

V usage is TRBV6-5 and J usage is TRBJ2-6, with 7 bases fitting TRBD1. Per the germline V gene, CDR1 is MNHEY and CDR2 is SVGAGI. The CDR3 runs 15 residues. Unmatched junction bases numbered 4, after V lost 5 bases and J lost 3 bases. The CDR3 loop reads CASSRTGDGANVLTF. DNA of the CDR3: TGTGCCAGCAGTCGAACAGGGGATGGGGCCAACGTCCTGACTTTC.

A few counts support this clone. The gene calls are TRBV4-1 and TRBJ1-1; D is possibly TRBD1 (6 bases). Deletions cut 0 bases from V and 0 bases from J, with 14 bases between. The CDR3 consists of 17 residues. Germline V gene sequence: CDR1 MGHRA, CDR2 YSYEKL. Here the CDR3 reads CASSQELDSAMNTEAFF. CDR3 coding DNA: TGCGCCAGCAGCCAAGAGTTGGACAGTGCAATGAACACTGAAGCTTTCTTT.

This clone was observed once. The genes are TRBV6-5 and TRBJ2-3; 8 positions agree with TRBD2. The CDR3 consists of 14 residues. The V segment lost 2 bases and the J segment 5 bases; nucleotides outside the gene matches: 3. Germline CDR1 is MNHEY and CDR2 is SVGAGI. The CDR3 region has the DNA TGTGCCAGCAGTTACCCTAGCGGGCGAGATACGCAGTATTTT. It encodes CASSYPSGRDTQYF.

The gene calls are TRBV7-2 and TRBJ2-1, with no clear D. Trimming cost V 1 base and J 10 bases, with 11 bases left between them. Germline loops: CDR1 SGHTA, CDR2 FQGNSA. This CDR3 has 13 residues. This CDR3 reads CASSLDSAAEQFF. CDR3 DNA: TGTGCCAGCAGCTTAGATAGTGCGGCGGAGCAGTTCTTC.

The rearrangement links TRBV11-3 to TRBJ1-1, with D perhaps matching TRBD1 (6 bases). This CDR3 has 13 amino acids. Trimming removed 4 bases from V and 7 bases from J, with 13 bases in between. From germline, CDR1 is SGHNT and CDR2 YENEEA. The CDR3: CASSSYRDREAFF. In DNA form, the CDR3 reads TGTGCCAGCAGCTCCTACAGGGATCGTGAAGCTTTCTTT.

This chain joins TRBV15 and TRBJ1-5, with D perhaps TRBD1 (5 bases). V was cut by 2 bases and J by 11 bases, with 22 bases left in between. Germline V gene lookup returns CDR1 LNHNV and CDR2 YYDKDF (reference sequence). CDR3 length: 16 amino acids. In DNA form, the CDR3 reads TGTGCCACCAGCAGACTGCAAACCCGGGAGGGGAGTGCCCAGCATTTT. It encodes CATSRLQTREGSAQHF.

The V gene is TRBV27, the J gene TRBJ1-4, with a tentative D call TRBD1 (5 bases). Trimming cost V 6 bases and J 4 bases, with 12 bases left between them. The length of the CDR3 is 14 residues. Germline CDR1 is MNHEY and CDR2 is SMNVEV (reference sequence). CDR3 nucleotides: TGTGCCAGCAGCCACGACAGACGTAATGAAAAACTGTTTTTT. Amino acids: CASSHDRRNEKLFF.